The rows below give T cell receptor beta chains drawn from one sample of a study of blood T cell repertoires in COVID-19. Sequenced by immunoSEQ multiplex PCR; TCRdb stores in-frame clones only, minus some. The profile shows tens of thousands of clones, approximately 90% of them singletons. The material sequenced was peripheral blood. Receptor source: a man aged 80 or over with acute or convalescent COVID-19. Each CDR3 is given with its conserved first and last residue. D genes are given only for firm matches. Clone size, where shown, is once, few, many, or a class for clones that have expanded.

size,J,V,D,DNA,CDR3
.,TRBJ2-1,TRBV10-2,TRBD1,TGCGCCAGCAGTGAGTCGCCAGGGGGCGTAGGCAATGAGCAGTTCTTC,CASSESPGGVGNEQFF
.,TRBJ2-1,TRBV11-3,TRBD2,TGTGCCAGCAGCCCACGGACTAGCGGGGTAAATGAGCAGTTCTTC,CASSPRTSGVNEQFF
.,TRBJ1-1,TRBV9,.,TGTGCCAGCAGCGTGACAGCCAACACTGAAGCTTTCTTT,CASSVTANTEAFF
.,TRBJ1-4,TRBV30,TRBD1,TGTGCCTGGTTGGACAGGGGGCTGACTAATGAAAAACTGTTTTTT,CAWLDRGLTNEKLFF
.,TRBJ2-7,TRBV5-1,TRBD1,TGCGCCAGTCACCGGGACAGTCCCGGCGAGCAGTACTTC,CASHRDSPGEQYF
.,TRBJ2-7,TRBV4-2,.,TGTGCCAGCAGCCAAGATGGTACGGTGAGCTCCTACGAGCAGTACTTC,CASSQDGTVSSYEQYF
.,TRBJ1-2,TRBV6-2/TRBV6-3,.,TGTGCCAGCAGCCCCGACAGGTATGGCTACACCTTC,CASSPDRYGYTF
.,TRBJ1-1,TRBV29-1,.,TGCAGCGTTGAACCCCCTAGCGGGGGTCGGACTGAAGCTTTCTTT,CSVEPPSGGRTEAFF
.,TRBJ2-1,TRBV28,TRBD1,TGTGCCAGCAGTCCCTGGACAGGTTTTTACCTATACAATGAGCAGTTCTTC,CASSPWTGFYLYNEQFF
.,TRBJ2-1,TRBV4-2,.,TGTGCCAGCAGCCAAGATGTACAGGGCTCCTACAATGAGCAGTTCTTC,CASSQDVQGSYNEQFF
.,TRBJ2-5,TRBV6-1,TRBD2,TGTGCCAGCAGTGAATATCGGGGACTAGGGACTGAAGAGACCCAGTACTTC,CASSEYRGLGTEETQYF
.,TRBJ1-1,TRBV18,TRBD1,TGTGCCAGCTCACCAGTCCAGGACAGGGCGACTGAAGCTTTCTTT,CASSPVQDRATEAFF
.,TRBJ2-2,TRBV4-2,TRBD1,TGTGCCAGCAGCGCACAGACAGGGGTGGCCGGGGAGCTGTTTTTT,CASSAQTGVAGELFF
once,TRBJ1-1,TRBV11-3,.,TGTGCCAGCAGCATTAGACGGGACACTGAAGCTTTCTTT,CASSIRRDTEAFF
.,TRBJ1-1,TRBV13,TRBD1,TGTGCCAGCAGCTTCACAGGGGGGACTGAAGCTTTCTTT,CASSFTGGTEAFF
.,TRBJ1-2,TRBV19,TRBD1,TGTGCCAGTAGTGGATGGGACAGGGGGCCGCGGGGCTACACCTTC,CASSGWDRGPRGYTF
.,TRBJ2-3,TRBV2,TRBD2,TGTGCCAGCAGTGCATACGGGGGGACAGATACGCAGTATTTT,CASSAYGGTDTQYF
.,TRBJ2-7,TRBV19,.,TGTGCCAGTACCAAAAGGGGTCAGGGTAGCACCGGCGAGCAGTACTTC,CASTKRGQGSTGEQYF
.,TRBJ1-2,TRBV5-6,.,TGTGCCAGCAGTCCTCCTATAGGACTTTTTGGCTACACCTTC,CASSPPIGLFGYTF
.,TRBJ2-7,TRBV30,.,TGTGCCTGGACCCCCACAGGTACCCCCTCCTACGAGCAGTACTTC,CAWTPTGTPSYEQYF
.,TRBJ2-2,TRBV19,.,TGTGCCAGCCGTGACAGCCCCCCTTTGAACACCGGGGAGCTGTTTTTT,CASRDSPPLNTGELFF
.,TRBJ2-3,TRBV9,.,TGTGCCAGCAGCGTAGCTACGGCAGATACGCAGTATTTT,CASSVATADTQYF
.,TRBJ1-3,TRBV19,.,TGTGCCAGTAGTATGCGGGGGTCGAGCTCTGGAAACACCATATATTTT,CASSMRGSSSGNTIYF
.,TRBJ1-4,TRBV30,.,TGTGCCTGGAGTACTGGGGCCTTTAATGAAAAACTGTTTTTT,CAWSTGAFNEKLFF
few,TRBJ1-4,TRBV5-4,.,TGTGCCAGCAGCTTAATAGATGAAAAACTGTTTTTT,CASSLIDEKLFF
.,TRBJ2-7,TRBV19,TRBD1,TGTGCCAGTAGTAACAGGGGGGTCGACGAGCAGTACTTC,CASSNRGVDEQYF
.,TRBJ2-7,TRBV7-9,TRBD1,TGTGCCAGCAGCCCGGGACAGGGGGCTTACGAGCAGTACTTC,CASSPGQGAYEQYF
.,TRBJ1-3,TRBV6-5,.,TGTGCCAGCACTCTAGTACCCCGCTCTGGAAACACCATATATTTT,CASTLVPRSGNTIYF
once,TRBJ1-2,TRBV6-6,TRBD1,TGTGCCAGCACCAGAACCAGGACAGGGGGCGATGGCTACACCTTC,CASTRTRTGGDGYTF
.,TRBJ1-5,TRBV10-1,TRBD1,TGCGCCAGCTGCAAAACGGGACAGATTAGCAATCAGCCCCAGCATTTT,CASCKTGQISNQPQHF
.,TRBJ2-2,TRBV12-3/TRBV12-4,.,TGTGCCACCTCAGGGGATCTCACCGGGGAGCTGTTTTTT,CATSGDLTGELFF
.,TRBJ1-6,TRBV19,TRBD1,TGTGCCAGTAGGAGGGACAGGGAAACAAGTTCACCCCTCCGCTTT,CASRRDRETSSPLRF
.,TRBJ1-2,TRBV7-9,TRBD1,TGTGCCAGCAGCTACATTCCCGGGACAGGGGGCGTTCTCAATGGCTACACCTTC,CASSYIPGTGGVLNGYTF
.,TRBJ1-2,TRBV5-1,TRBD1,TGCGCCAGCGCCTTAGGAGAGGACAGGGGGGATTATGGCTACACCTTC,CASALGEDRGDYGYTF
.,TRBJ2-1,TRBV9,.,TGTGCCAGCAGCGTAGGCGAGTGGTCAGGGGAGCAGTTCTTC,CASSVGEWSGEQFF
.,TRBJ2-7,TRBV5-4,.,TGTGCCAGCAGCCCGGACAGTAGCTCCTACGAGCAGTACTTC,CASSPDSSSYEQYF
.,TRBJ2-2,TRBV24-1,.,TGTGCCACCAGTGATCTCAGGAAGAACACCGGGGAGCTGTTTTTT,CATSDLRKNTGELFF
once,TRBJ1-4,TRBV5-6,TRBD1,TGTGCCAGCAGCCCGACGGGGACAGGGTCAAATGAAAAACTGTTTTTT,CASSPTGTGSNEKLFF
.,TRBJ2-7,TRBV19,TRBD1,TGTGCCAGTAGTAAGAGGACAGGGGACTACGAGCAGTACTTC,CASSKRTGDYEQYF
once,TRBJ2-5,TRBV3-1/TRBV3-2,TRBD2,TGTGCCAGCAGTGGAACGGGGGGTTGGGAGACCCAGTACTTC,CASSGTGGWETQYF
.,TRBJ1-5,TRBV7-2,.,TGTGCCAGCAGCGTTTTTTCAGGGAACCAGCCCCAGCATTTT,CASSVFSGNQPQHF
.,TRBJ1-4,TRBV7-9,.,TGTGCCAGCAGCGAAAGGTTGGAGGAAAAACTGTTTTTT,CASSERLEEKLFF
.,TRBJ2-2,TRBV15,TRBD1,TGTGCCACCAGCGAGGACAGGACCGCGAACACCGGGGAGCTGTTTTTT,CATSEDRTANTGELFF
.,TRBJ1-1,TRBV30,.,TGTGCCTGGAGTGTAGGGGGGGCCCCTGAAGCTTTCTTT,CAWSVGGAPEAFF
.,TRBJ1-6,TRBV6-1,.,TGTGCCAGCAGTGAAGTAAGCAATTCACCCCTCCACTTT,CASSEVSNSPLHF
.,TRBJ1-1,TRBV3-1/TRBV3-2,TRBD1,TGTGCCAGCAGCCAGGGCAGAGGAAGGGACAGGGGGAGTAGAACTGAAGCTTTCTTT,CASSQGRGRDRGSRTEAFF
.,TRBJ1-1,TRBV4-1,TRBD1,TGCGCCAGCGGGACAGCGAACACTGAAGCTTTCTTT,CASGTANTEAFF
.,TRBJ1-2,TRBV19,.,TGTGCCAGTAGTATTGCGGAGGGGAGCTACACCTTC,CASSIAEGSYTF
.,TRBJ1-1,TRBV28,.,TGTGCCAGCAGTCCCAGAAAAATGAACACTGAAGCTTTCTTT,CASSPRKMNTEAFF
.,TRBJ1-1,TRBV6-2/TRBV6-3,TRBD1,TGTGCCAGCAGTACCAGGGGGCCTGCTTTCTTT,CASSTRGPAFF
.,TRBJ2-2,TRBV6-5,TRBD2,TGTGCCAGCAGCCAAAGCGGGGGGGCTCCCGGGGAGCTGTTTTTT,CASSQSGGAPGELFF
once,TRBJ1-6,TRBV13,.,TGTGCCAGCAGCTTAGGACAAAATAATTCACCCCTCCACTTT,CASSLGQNNSPLHF
.,TRBJ1-2,TRBV7-9,TRBD1,TGTGCCAGCAGCTTCGGGACAGGGGGCGATGGCTACACCTTC,CASSFGTGGDGYTF
.,TRBJ1-1,TRBV3-1/TRBV3-2,.,TGTGCCAGCAGCCAGAAACCTAAGCTTATGAACACTGAAGCTTTCTTT,CASSQKPKLMNTEAFF
.,TRBJ2-5,TRBV5-1,.,TGCGCCAGCAGCCACAAGCGGAATAACCAAGAGACCCAGTACTTC,CASSHKRNNQETQYF